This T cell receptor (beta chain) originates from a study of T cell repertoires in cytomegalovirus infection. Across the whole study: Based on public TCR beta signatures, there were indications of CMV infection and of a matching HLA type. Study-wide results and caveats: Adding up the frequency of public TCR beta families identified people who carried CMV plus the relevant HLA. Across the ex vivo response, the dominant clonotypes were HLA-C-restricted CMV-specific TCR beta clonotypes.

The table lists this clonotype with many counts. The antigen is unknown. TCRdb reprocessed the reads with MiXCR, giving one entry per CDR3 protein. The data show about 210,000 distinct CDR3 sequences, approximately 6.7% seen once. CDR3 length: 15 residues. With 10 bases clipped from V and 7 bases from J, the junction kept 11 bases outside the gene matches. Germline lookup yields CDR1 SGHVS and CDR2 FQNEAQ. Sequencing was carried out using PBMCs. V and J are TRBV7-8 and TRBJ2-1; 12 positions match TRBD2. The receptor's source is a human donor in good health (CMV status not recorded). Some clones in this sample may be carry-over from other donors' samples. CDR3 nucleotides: TGTGCCACATCGTCGTGGGGGACTAGCGGGAATGAGCAGTTCTTC. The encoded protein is CATSSWGTSGNEQFF. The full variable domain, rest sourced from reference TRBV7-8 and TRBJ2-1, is GAGVSQSPRYKVAKRGQDVALRCDPISGHVSLFWYQQALGQGPEFLTYFQNEAQLDKSGLPSDRFFAERPEGSVSTLKIQRTQQEDSAVYLCATSSWGTSGNEQFFGPGTRLTVL.